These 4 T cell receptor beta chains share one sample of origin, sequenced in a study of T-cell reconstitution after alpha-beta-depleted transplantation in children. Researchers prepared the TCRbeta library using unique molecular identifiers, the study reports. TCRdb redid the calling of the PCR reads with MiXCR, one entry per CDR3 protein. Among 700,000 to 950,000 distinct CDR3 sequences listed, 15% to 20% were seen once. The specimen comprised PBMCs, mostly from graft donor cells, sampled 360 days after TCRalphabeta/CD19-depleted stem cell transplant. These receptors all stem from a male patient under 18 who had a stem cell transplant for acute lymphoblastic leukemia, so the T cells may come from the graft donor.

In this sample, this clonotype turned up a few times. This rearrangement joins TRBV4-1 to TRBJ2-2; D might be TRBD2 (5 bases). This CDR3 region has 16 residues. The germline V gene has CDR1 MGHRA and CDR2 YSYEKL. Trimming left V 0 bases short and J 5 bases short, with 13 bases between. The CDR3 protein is CASSQDLGVTTGELFF. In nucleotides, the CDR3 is TGCGCCAGCAGCCAAGATCTCGGGGTTACGACCGGGGAGCTGTTTTTT.

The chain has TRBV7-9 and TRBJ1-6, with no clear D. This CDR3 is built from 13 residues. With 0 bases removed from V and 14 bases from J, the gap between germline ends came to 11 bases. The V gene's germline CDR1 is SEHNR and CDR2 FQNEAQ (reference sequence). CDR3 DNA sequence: TGTGCCAGCAGCTTAGCGGGTTCCCTAACCCTCCACTTT. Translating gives CASSLAGSLTLHF.

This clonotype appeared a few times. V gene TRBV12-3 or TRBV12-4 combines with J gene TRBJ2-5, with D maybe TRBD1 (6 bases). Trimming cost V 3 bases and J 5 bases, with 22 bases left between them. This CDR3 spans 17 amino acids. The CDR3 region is CASSFSAPVRGKETQYF. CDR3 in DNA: TGTGCCAGCAGTTTTTCAGCCCCTGTCAGGGGAAAGGAGACCCAGTACTTC.

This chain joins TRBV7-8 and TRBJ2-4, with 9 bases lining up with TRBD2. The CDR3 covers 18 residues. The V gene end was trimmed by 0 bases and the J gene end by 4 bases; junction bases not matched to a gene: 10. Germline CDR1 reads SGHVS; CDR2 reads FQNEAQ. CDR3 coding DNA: TGTGCCAGCAGCTTAGCGCATCGACTAGCGGAGTTAAAAAACATTCAGTACTTC. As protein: CASSLAHRLAELKNIQYF.